Listed here are 12 T cell receptor beta chains from one sample, sequenced in a study of T cell responses to AZD1222 COVID-19 vaccine. TCRdb's table, derived via immunoSEQ multiplex PCR, lists solely in-frame clones and lacks some. The sample holds 68,000 or so clones; about 80% are singletons and the top ten take about 12%. This sample comprised peripheral blood, obtained on day 0 of AZD1222 vaccination. These receptors were collected from an adult in good health.

The rearrangement links TRBV27 to TRBJ2-7; D might be TRBD1 or TRBD2, each matching 5 bases. Germline-derived CDR1 and CDR2 are MNHEY and SMNVEV (reference sequence). Trimming cost V 3 bases and J 3 bases, with 9 bases left between them. This CDR3 has 13 residues. Here the CDR3 reads CASSLGPSYEQYF. For the CDR3, the DNA is TGTGCCAGCAGTTTGGGACCGAGCTACGAGCAGTACTTC.

The rearrangement joins TRBV18 to TRBJ1-4; TRBD1 matches 8 bases. Looked up from germline, CDR1 is KGHSH and CDR2 is LQKENI. J gave up 7 bases and V 2 bases, and 9 bases lay outside the gene matches. The CDR3 has 16 residues. The chain's CDR3 is CASSPLTGAQVEKLFF. The CDR3 nucleotides are TGTGCCAGCTCACCATTGACAGGGGCTCAGGTTGAAAAACTGTTTTTT.

This clone appeared once. The CDR3 loop is CASSLLGENYGYTF. DNA of the CDR3: TGTGCCAGCAGCCTACTTGGGGAGAACTATGGCTACACCTTC. The chain employs TRBV5-5 and TRBJ1-2; no reliable D call. Germline V gene lookup returns CDR1 SGHKS and CDR2 YYEKEE (reference sequence). Trimming shortened V by 4 bases and J by 2 bases, and 12 bases separated the two germline ends. This CDR3 contains 14 residues.

This clone showed up just once. V gene TRBV9 combines with J gene TRBJ2-3, with D perhaps being TRBD1 or TRBD2 (5 bases each). The germline V gene encodes CDR1 SGDLS and CDR2 YYNGEE. V was trimmed by 0 bases and J by 6 bases, leaving 17 bases between them. This CDR3 has 16 amino acids. The CDR3 bases are TGTGCCAGCAGCGTAGTTGGGGGACCCGTTACCGATACGCAGTATTTT. It encodes CASSVVGGPVTDTQYF. Looking up the rest from reference TRBV9 and TRBJ2-3 gives the full variable domain: DSGVTQTPKHLITATGQRVTLRCSPRSGDLSVYWYQQSLDQGLQFLIQYYNGEERAKGNILERFSAQQFPDLHSELNLSSLELGDSALYFCASSVVGGPVTDTQYFGPGTRLTVL.

This CDR3 is CASSEGLYNEQFF. In DNA, the CDR3 is TGTGCCAGCAGTGAAGGACTTTACAATGAGCAGTTCTTC. This sequence joins TRBV2 and TRBJ2-1; D gene ambiguous. The CDR3 sequence is 13 residues long. V gave up 1 base and J gave up 4 bases, with 5 bases separating them. CDR1 SNHLY and CDR2 FYNNEI come from the germline V gene.

Comment on this clone: This sample also contains other DNA sequences that code for the same CDR3. The gene calls are TRBV30 and TRBJ2-2, with D unresolved. Per germline, CDR1 GTSNPN and CDR2 SVGIG (reference sequence). V gave up 2 bases and J gave up 0 bases, with 7 bases separating them. The CDR3 totals 14 residues. CDR3 in amino acids: CAWSWIANTGELFF. In DNA form, the CDR3 reads TGTGCCTGGAGTTGGATAGCGAACACCGGGGAGCTGTTTTTT.

The V call is TRBV7-2, the J call TRBJ2-1, with 8 bases matching TRBD2. V dropped 6 bases and J dropped 7; count of bases not matched to a gene: 14. Germline V gene lookup returns CDR1 SGHTA and CDR2 FQGNSA. The CDR3 consists of 16 residues. DNA of the CDR3: TGTGCCAGCAGACTTGGTAGCTCGGGGGGGCCTAATGAGCAGTTCTTC. Amino acids: CASRLGSSGGPNEQFF.

With respect to this clone: Other DNA sequences in the same sample also yield this CDR3. The chain uses TRBV5-1 and TRBJ2-3, with 7 bases lining up with TRBD2. The CDR3 runs to 15 residues. The germline V gene has CDR1 SGHRS and CDR2 YFSETQ. V dropped 4 bases and J dropped 0; count of bases not matched to a gene: 5. The chain's CDR3 is CASSLAAGSTDTQYF. DNA of the CDR3: TGCGCCAGCAGCCTCGCAGCGGGGAGCACAGATACGCAGTATTTT.

The rearrangement links TRBV11-3 to TRBJ2-7; perhaps TRBD2 as D (7 bases). Germline loops: CDR1 SGHNT, CDR2 YENEEA. V was clipped by 4 bases and J by 6 bases, with 13 bases between them. The CDR3 spans 13 residues. The CDR3 region is CASSSWGGGEQYF. The CDR3 DNA reads TGTGCCAGCAGCTCTTGGGGGGGCGGCGAGCAGTACTTC.

This clone was seen just once. The chain employs TRBV6-5 and TRBJ1-1, with 8 bases aligning to TRBD1. The length of the CDR3 is 13 residues. V lost 4 bases, J lost 8 bases, and 6 bases stayed unmatched. Germline loops: CDR1 MNHEY, CDR2 SVGAGI. As DNA, the CDR3 is TGTGCCAGCAGTTCGAGGACAGGGACCGAAGCTTTCTTT. Its protein is CASSSRTGTEAFF.

This clone appeared a few times. The chain combines TRBV3-1 (or the pseudogene TRBV3-2) with TRBJ2-3; a possible D gene is TRBD1 (7 bases). Looked up from germline, CDR1 is LGHDT and CDR2 is YNNKEL (reference sequence). CDR3 length: 15 amino acids. The germline V and J ends were trimmed by 0 bases and 6 bases, with 13 bases remaining between them. CDR3 DNA sequence: TGTGCCAGCAGCCAAGATCTGCCAGGGGGGGATACGCAGTATTTT. This gives the protein CASSQDLPGGDTQYF.

The chain couples TRBV30 to TRBJ1-2; tentatively, D is TRBD1 (6 bases). This CDR3 has 13 residues. Germline V gives CDR1 GTSNPN, CDR2 SVGIG (reference sequence). Trimming removed 6 bases at V and 0 bases at J, with 11 bases between. CDR3 DNA sequence: TGTGCCTGCCCCGGGACATCTAACTATGGCTACACCTTC. This codes for CACPGTSNYGYTF.